This T cell receptor (beta chain) was sequenced for a study of T-cell memory formation after mild COVID-19. Notes on the study in general: Chiefly within CM and EM were the contracting CD4+ clones; CD8+ ones were within EMRA. Cross-reactive memory seemingly joined, as some responding clones were found in pre-infection memory.

Using its own MiXCR run on the 5' RACE reads, TCRdb lists one record per CDR3 protein. The sample carries approximately 560,000 distinct CDR3 sequences, around 15% recorded once. In its sample, this clonotype was seen a few times. Antigen specificity is unknown. Trimming cost V 3 bases and J 2 bases, with 8 bases left between them. Looked up from germline, CDR1 is MGHRA and CDR2 is YSYEKL. The CDR3 has 13 amino acids. Input material: PBMCs or a T cell subset sorted from them (not recorded which). This clonotype was sampled from an adult woman who had mild COVID-19 (a few samples of this study predate the infection). Cell type and time point are not known. The V gene is TRBV4-1, the J gene TRBJ2-7; D is perhaps TRBD2 (5 bases). The CDR3 reads CASSQPGAYEQYF. CDR3 bases: TGCGCCAGCAGCCAGCCCGGGGCCTACGAGCAGTACTTC.